This TCR beta chain was sequenced for a study of patients and donors after allogeneic stem cell transplantation. TCRdb processed the RT-PCR reads anew with MiXCR; each CDR3 protein has one entry. Here the sample spans 920,000 or so distinct CDR3 sequences, 15% to 20% being singletons. CDR3 length: 13 amino acids. V lost 7 bases and J 5 bases, leaving 14 bases between the germline ends. The germline V gene has CDR1 SEHNR and CDR2 FQNEAQ (reference sequence). The TCR sequence derives from a human donor who was either an allogeneic HSCT recipient or a stem cell or donor lymphocyte infusion donor (not recorded which). It is not recorded whose cells these are; they may come from a transplant donor. The chain links TRBV7-9 to TRBJ2-5, with D tentatively TRBD1 (5 bases). Sequenced: blood, either unsorted or a sorted T cell fraction (not recorded which). The CDR3 region is CASNRQSRETQYF. As DNA, the CDR3 is TGTGCCAGCAACCGACAGAGTAGGGAGACCCAGTACTTC.